The 14 T cell receptor beta chains below all came from one sample that was sequenced in a study of cytomegalovirus exposure and HLA in healthy donors. The data were produced by immunoSEQ multiplex PCR, yet TCRdb's version contains in-frame clones alone and is incomplete. The sample lists about 160,000 clones, approximately 86% seen once, with around 2% in the top ten. What was sequenced was PBMCs. The receptor source for this set is a young woman in good health and CMV-seronegative.

The chain has TRBV5-6 and TRBJ1-2, with D maybe TRBD1 (5 bases). The CDR3 is made up of 16 amino acids. The germline V gene encodes CDR1 SGHDT and CDR2 YYEEEE. Trimming stripped 4 bases from V and 3 bases from J, with 19 bases between. The CDR3 DNA follows: TGTGCCAGCAGCCCCGGGGGGAATTTGCCCCACTATGGCTACACCTTC. Protein: CASSPGGNLPHYGYTF.

V usage is TRBV11-2 and J usage is TRBJ2-7; perhaps TRBD2 as D (6 bases). CDR3 length equals 15 residues. The germline V gene encodes CDR1 SGHAT and CDR2 FQNNGV. V lost 4 bases and J 3 bases, leaving 16 bases between the germline ends. CDR3 region: CASSSILALDYEQYF. The DNA of the CDR3 is TGTGCCAGCAGCTCAATTCTAGCGCTCGACTACGAGCAGTACTTC. Together with reference TRBV11-2 and TRBJ2-7, the CDR3 gives the full variable domain: EAGVAQSPRYKIIEKRQSVAFWCNPISGHATLYWYQQILGQGPKLLIQFQNNGVVDDSQLPKDRFSAERLKGVDSTLKIQPAKLEDSAVYLCASSSILALDYEQYFGPGTRLTVT.

This rearrangement joins TRBV15 to TRBJ2-2; D not resolved. The CDR3 loop spans 17 amino acids. Germline lookup yields CDR1 LNHNV and CDR2 YYDKDF (reference sequence). Trimming removed 1 base from V and 0 bases from J, with 12 bases in between. CDR3 bases: TGTGCCACCAGCAGAGGGGCAGCCCTCGCGAACACCGGGGAGCTGTTTTTT. Its translation: CATSRGAALANTGELFF. Full variable domain (outside the CDR3, taken from reference TRBV15 and TRBJ2-2): DAMVIQNPRYQVTQFGKPVTLSCSQTLNHNVMYWYQQKSSQAPKLLFHYYDKDFNNEADTPDNFQSRRPNTSFCFLDIRSPGLGDTAMYLCATSRGAALANTGELFFGEGSRLTVL.

This chain links TRBV4-1 with TRBJ2-7; TRBD1 aligns across 12 bases. V shed 4 bases and J 6 bases; nucleotides not matched to a gene: 4. Germline CDR1 reads MGHRA; CDR2 reads YSYEKL. The CDR3 contains 14 residues. The CDR3 sequence is CASSPGTGGSEQYF. DNA for the CDR3: TGCGCCAGCAGCCCCGGGACAGGGGGCTCCGAGCAGTACTTC.

The CDR3: CASSGGQSPYEQYF. CDR3 DNA sequence: TGTGCCAGCAGTGGGGGACAGAGCCCGTACGAGCAGTACTTC. This chain uses TRBV6-1 with TRBJ2-7; TRBD1 aligns across 7 bases. The J segment lost 4 bases and the V segment lost 4 bases, leaving 7 bases of the junction unmatched. Germline V gene sequence: CDR1 MNHNS, CDR2 SASEGT. The CDR3 is 14 residues long.

The chain employs TRBV5-1 and TRBJ2-1, with TRBD2 matching over 8 bases. V was clipped by 0 bases and J by 10 bases; unmatched bases: 12. The CDR3 has 16 residues. Germline CDR1 reads SGHRS; CDR2 reads YFSETQ. The CDR3 reads CASSLEGLDSSLEQFF. The CDR3 coding sequence is TGCGCCAGCAGCTTGGAGGGACTAGACTCATCGCTCGAGCAGTTCTTC.

The genes are TRBV12-5 and TRBJ2-1, with 8 nucleotides matching TRBD1. The CDR3 extends over 15 amino acids. Germline-derived CDR1 and CDR2 are LGHNT and FRNRAP. V was clipped by 0 bases and J by 2 bases; unmatched bases: 0. CDR3 DNA sequence: TGTGCTAGTGGTTTGGTACAGGGGGCCTACAATGAGCAGTTCTTC. Amino acid sequence: CASGLVQGAYNEQFF.

The chain recombines TRBV5-4 with TRBJ2-7; TRBD2 matches at 10 bases. V was clipped by 7 bases and J by 5 bases; unmatched bases: 6. In germline, CDR1 is SGHNT, CDR2 YYREEE (reference sequence). The CDR3 is made up of 13 amino acids. CDR3 sequence: CASGTGLANEQYF. DNA for the CDR3: TGTGCCAGCGGGACGGGACTAGCGAACGAGCAGTACTTC.

The rearrangement joins TRBV2 to TRBJ2-2; TRBD2 matches 9 bases. The CDR3 is 15 residues long. The germline CDR1 and CDR2 sequences are SNHLY and FYNNEI. V lost 4 bases to trimming and J lost 4 bases; unmatched junction nucleotides: 4. CDR3: CASSVGREGTGELFF. The CDR3 DNA is TGTGCCAGCAGTGTGGGGCGGGAGGGCACCGGGGAGCTGTTTTTT.

This chain connects TRBV7-9 to TRBJ2-6; 11 bases agree with TRBD2. Germline V gene data show CDR1 as SEHNR and CDR2 as FQNEAQ (reference sequence). This CDR3 comprises 16 residues. The junction had 2 bases not matched to a gene; V was cut back by 5 bases and J by 2 bases. The CDR3, as DNA: TGTGCCAGCAGCCATAGCGGGGGGGCTGGGGCCAACGTCCTGACTTTC. The encoded protein is CASSHSGGAGANVLTF.

The V and J genes are TRBV27 and TRBJ2-1; tentatively, D is TRBD1 (5 bases). V lost 6 bases, J lost 1 base, and 13 bases lay in between. Germline values: CDR1 MNHEY, CDR2 SMNVEV (reference sequence). The CDR3 extends over 15 amino acids. The CDR3 here is CASRSNRWSYNEQFF. CDR3 coding DNA: TGTGCCAGCAGGTCAAACAGGTGGTCCTACAATGAGCAGTTCTTC.

This sequence joins TRBV4-1 and TRBJ1-5; 7 positions agree with TRBD1. This CDR3 is 17 amino acids long. CDR1 and CDR2 from the germline V gene are MGHRA and YSYEKL. Unmatched junction bases numbered 19, after V lost 3 bases and J lost 11 bases. Written as DNA, the CDR3 is TGCGCCAGCAGCCAGGCCACAACAGGGGACCCGTTTTTAGCCCAGCATTTT. This gives the protein CASSQATTGDPFLAQHF.

The rearrangement links TRBV27 to TRBJ2-7; 11 positions agree with TRBD1. The germline V gene encodes CDR1 MNHEY and CDR2 SMNVEV (reference sequence). After removal of 6 bases from V and 3 bases from J, the junction contained 16 bases not matched to a gene. The CDR3 spans 18 residues. The CDR3 DNA reads as TGTGCCAGCAGCCGGGACAGGGGGTTTACACTCCCTTTCTACGAGCAGTACTTC. It codes for CASSRDRGFTLPFYEQYF.

This chain connects TRBV5-1 to TRBJ2-5; 12 bases map to TRBD1. In germline, CDR1 is SGHRS, CDR2 YFSETQ. The length of the CDR3 is 16 residues. Trimming removed 0 bases from V and 5 bases from J; junction bases left unmatched: 5. The CDR3 here is CASSLEPGQGAETQYF. DNA for the CDR3: TGCGCCAGCAGCTTGGAGCCGGGACAGGGGGCTGAGACCCAGTACTTC.